This entry concerns a single TCR beta chain. The antigen is unknown. This sample is drawn from a study of cytomegalovirus exposure and HLA in healthy donors. Study-wide points: Trimming of TCR beta V- and J-genes showed a link, identified in a later analysis, to a missense DCLRE1C variant. Highest at DRB1 and lowest at HLA-C, TCR association rates differed among HLA loci in a later analysis. Per published reports, the classifier diagnosed cytomegalovirus status with high specificity and sensitivity. After further analysis at a later stage, 16,951 TCR beta sequences were associated with HLA alleles at 0.05 false discovery rate.

The primer mix had 60 Vbeta and 13 Jbeta primers. The data were produced by immunoSEQ multiplex PCR, yet TCRdb's version contains in-frame clones alone and is incomplete. The sample comprises around 190,000 clones, 60% to 85% of which are singletons, and around 1% rests with the top ten. The germline V gene has CDR1 GTSNPN and CDR2 SVGIG (reference sequence). The length of the CDR3 is 12 residues. V was pared by 0 bases and J by 7 bases, with 9 bases between. The J gene is TRBJ1-2, the V gene TRBV30; D possibly corresponds to TRBD1 (5 bases). The clonotype comes from a woman aged 40 to 50 in good health and CMV-seronegative. Sequencing was done on a sample of PBMCs. The CDR3 loop is CAWSVGGFGYTF. CDR3 coding DNA: TGTGCCTGGAGTGTCGGGGGGTTTGGCTACACCTTC. Drawing the rest from reference TRBV30 and TRBJ1-2, the complete variable domain is SQTIHQWPATLVQPVGSPLSLECTVEGTSNPNLYWYRQAAGRGLQLLFYSVGIGQISSEVPQNLSASRPQDRQFILSSKKLLLSDSGFYLCAWSVGGFGYTFGSGTRLTVV.